A single sample gave rise to the 21 T cell receptor beta chains below, sequenced in a study of cytomegalovirus exposure and HLA in healthy donors. PCR was performed using 60 Vbeta and 13 Jbeta primers. TCRdb keeps only in-frame clones here, not all; method: immunoSEQ multiplex PCR. This table has around 91,000 clones, around 80% appearing once. The sequenced material came from PBMCs. Source of these receptors: a male donor in good health and CMV-seropositive.

CDR3 amino acids: CASSLAGSTEAFF. CDR3 bases: TGCGCCAGCAGCTTGGCCGGGAGCACTGAAGCTTTCTTT. The chain has TRBV5-1 and TRBJ1-1; D remains unclear. The CDR3 is 13 residues long. Germline CDR1 is SGHRS and CDR2 is YFSETQ. V dropped 0 bases and J dropped 4 bases, with 7 bases sitting between them.

The chain recombines TRBV11-2 with TRBJ2-3, with D possibly TRBD1 on 5 matching bases. In germline, CDR1 is SGHAT, CDR2 FQNNGV. The V and J ends lost 4 bases and 6 bases respectively, with 14 bases between them. This CDR3 region has 14 residues. The CDR3 sequence is CASSSILGLDTQYF. CDR3 DNA sequence: TGTGCCAGCAGCTCGATACTGGGGCTGGATACGCAGTATTTT.

The chain uses TRBV21-1 and TRBJ2-6; the table names TRBD2, a call not compared with the DNA. TRBV21-1 is termed a pseudogene. The CDR3 has 15 residues. The CDR3 coding sequence is TGTGCCAGCAGCGAACGGAGTTCTGGGGCCAACGTCCTGACTTTC. This translates into CASSERSSGANVLTF.

The V and J genes are TRBV6-1 and TRBJ2-2; tentative D call: TRBD1 (5 bases). Germline loops: CDR1 MNHNS, CDR2 SASEGT. Trimming shortened V by 3 bases and J by 7 bases, and 18 bases separated the two germline ends. The CDR3 spans 16 residues. The CDR3 here is CASSEDIRPYNGELFF. The CDR3 DNA sequence: TGTGCCAGCAGTGAGGACATACGTCCTTATAACGGGGAGCTGTTTTTT.

The V call is TRBV9, the J call TRBJ2-7; possible D gene TRBD1, 6 bases. Looked up from germline, CDR1 is SGDLS and CDR2 is YYNGEE. V lost 1 base and J 3 bases, leaving 14 bases between the germline ends. The CDR3 is made up of 15 amino acids. For the CDR3, the DNA is TGTGCCAGCAGCGTATCGGACAGCTTCGACTACGAGCAGTACTTC. It specifies CASSVSDSFDYEQYF.

The V and J genes are TRBV7-3 and TRBJ1-1; 7 bases fit TRBD1. In germline, CDR1 is SGHTA, CDR2 FQGTGA. After removal of 4 bases from V and 5 bases from J, the junction contained 4 bases not matched to a gene. The CDR3 spans 13 residues. This CDR3 reads CASSSGTVTEAFF. CDR3 coding DNA: TGTGCCAGCAGCTCCGGGACAGTGACTGAAGCTTTCTTT.

This chain uses TRBV5-1 with TRBJ2-2, with TRBD1 as a possible D gene (6 bases). The germline gives CDR1 SGHRS, CDR2 YFSETQ. The CDR3 is 15 residues long. V shed 4 bases and J shed 6 bases, with 16 bases lying between them. This chain's CDR3 is CASSDTGTFAGELFF. The CDR3 nucleotides read TGCGCCAGCAGCGATACCGGGACATTCGCCGGGGAGCTGTTTTTT.

The CDR3 coding sequence is TGTGCCAGCAGCTTACACAGGGGCGAAGAGACCCAGTACTTC. It yields the protein CASSLHRGEETQYF. This sequence joins TRBV5-6 and TRBJ2-5; 7 nucleotides match TRBD1. This CDR3 is 14 amino acids long. The V gene end was trimmed by 2 bases and the J gene end by 3 bases; junction bases not matched to a gene: 4. Germline assignment: CDR1 SGHDT and CDR2 YYEEEE.

The chain carries TRBV2 and TRBJ2-1; 8 bases fit TRBD2. Germline V gene lookup returns CDR1 SNHLY and CDR2 FYNNEI. CDR3 length: 13 residues. The V and J ends lost 3 bases and 8 bases, in that order; junction bases with no gene match: 3. The CDR3 is CASSDRGGHEQFF. DNA of the CDR3: TGTGCCAGCAGTGACCGGGGGGGACATGAGCAGTTCTTC.

The chain employs TRBV5-1 and TRBJ1-1; no clear D. Germline-derived CDR1 and CDR2 are SGHRS and YFSETQ. CDR3 length: 14 amino acids. The V end lost 1 base, the J end lost 5 bases, and 12 bases lay between the germline ends. CDR3 region: CASSLLGPRTEAFF. CDR3 in DNA: TGCGCCAGCAGCTTGCTGGGCCCCCGAACTGAAGCTTTCTTT.

This clone was counted only a few times. The genes are TRBV5-4 and TRBJ2-6, with D uncertain. Deletions cut 3 bases from V and 0 bases from J, with 13 bases between. The germline CDR1 and CDR2 sequences are SGHNT and YYREEE (reference sequence). This CDR3 has 17 amino acids. CDR3 region: CASSSESARSGANVLTF. CDR3 coding DNA: TGTGCCAGCAGCTCTGAGTCCGCACGCTCTGGGGCCAACGTCCTGACTTTC.

The CDR3 loop reads CASSPLAGGPYEQYF. CDR3 coding DNA: TGTGCCAGCAGCCCGCTAGCGGGAGGGCCGTACGAGCAGTACTTC. This rearrangement joins TRBV7-8 to TRBJ2-7; 12 nucleotides align to TRBD2. In germline, CDR1 is SGHVS, CDR2 FQNEAQ. The CDR3 is 15 amino acids. The J segment lost 4 bases and the V segment lost 5 bases, leaving 6 bases of the junction unmatched.

The gene calls are TRBV27 and TRBJ2-3; TRBD2 matches 9 bases. Germline V lookup: CDR1 MNHEY, CDR2 SMNVEV (reference sequence). The CDR3 spans 15 residues. J was trimmed by 5 bases and V by 5 bases; bases with no gene match: 8. The CDR3 region is CASSISAGGLDTQYF. As DNA, the CDR3 is TGTGCCAGCAGTATTTCAGCGGGGGGCTTAGATACGCAGTATTTT.

The chain joins TRBV11-1 to TRBJ2-7, with 7 bases fitting TRBD2. CDR3 length: 14 residues. V shed 6 bases, J shed 7 bases, and the junction held 12 bases outside the gene matches. The germline gives CDR1 SGHAT, CDR2 FQDESV (reference sequence). CDR3 protein: CASRSGTGIGEQYF. The CDR3 DNA reads as TGTGCCAGCAGAAGCGGGACCGGGATTGGGGAGCAGTACTTC.

The chain has TRBV28 and TRBJ1-3; 9 nucleotides line up with TRBD1. The CDR3 totals 16 residues. Per germline, CDR1 MDHEN and CDR2 SYDVKM. V shed 5 bases, J shed 1 base, and the junction held 6 bases outside the gene matches. CDR3: CASSHRDRVSGNTIYF. The CDR3 DNA reads as TGTGCCAGCAGTCACCGGGACAGGGTGTCTGGAAACACCATATATTTT.

The chain recombines TRBV9 with TRBJ1-3, with a tentative D call TRBD1 (6 bases). The CDR3 extends over 17 amino acids. Germline V CDR1 and CDR2: SGDLS, YYNGEE. V was trimmed by 3 bases and J by 2 bases, leaving 18 bases between them. The DNA for the CDR3 is TGTGCCAGCAGCGCCCTCACGGGGGGGCTTCCTGGAAACACCATATATTTT. Protein sequence: CASSALTGGLPGNTIYF.

The genes are TRBV19 and TRBJ1-4, with D hard to call. Trimming left V 2 bases short and J 4 bases short, with 20 bases between. CDR3 length: 18 residues. Per the germline V gene, CDR1 is LNHDA and CDR2 is SQIVND (reference sequence). CDR3 residues: CASSIIVGRKPDNEKLFF. The CDR3 bases are TGTGCCAGTAGTATAATTGTGGGCAGGAAGCCGGATAATGAAAAACTGTTTTTT.

The J gene is TRBJ1-5, the V gene TRBV7-9; 8 nucleotides line up with TRBD1. The germline V gene has CDR1 SEHNR and CDR2 FQNEAQ (reference sequence). V trimming: 5 bases; J trimming: 1 base; junction bases outside the gene matches: 10. There are 17 residues in the CDR3. Here the CDR3 DNA reads TGTGCCAGCAGCCCAGGCAGGGGGCGGATAAGCAATCAGCCCCAGCATTTT. Translation: CASSPGRGRISNQPQHF.

The V call is TRBV28, the J call TRBJ1-5; D is unclear. This CDR3 comprises 15 residues. Trimming stripped 6 bases from V and 9 bases from J, with 21 bases between. Looked up from germline, CDR1 is MDHEN and CDR2 is SYDVKM. Here the CDR3 reads CASSPLGGGLPPQHF. The CDR3 nucleotides are TGTGCCAGCAGCCCCTTAGGCGGTGGGTTGCCGCCCCAGCATTTT.

This clone was seen only a few times. The V call is TRBV19, the J call TRBJ1-1, with 8 bases matching TRBD1. Germline V gene lookup returns CDR1 LNHDA and CDR2 SQIVND (reference sequence). The CDR3 runs to 13 residues. Losses at the gene ends were 6 bases for V and 5 bases for J; bases not matched to a gene: 5. Here the CDR3 reads CASRNTGGTEAFF. The CDR3 DNA sequence: TGTGCCAGTAGGAACACAGGGGGAACTGAAGCTTTCTTT.

This clone was counted between two and nine times. The V call is TRBV5-1, the J call TRBJ2-1; the D is unclear. CDR1 and CDR2 from the germline V gene are SGHRS and YFSETQ. The CDR3 runs to 13 residues. V was trimmed by 1 base and J by 8 bases, leaving 10 bases between them. This chain's CDR3 is CASSLTAGHEQFF. CDR3 sequence (DNA): TGCGCCAGCAGCTTGACCGCTGGGCATGAGCAGTTCTTC.